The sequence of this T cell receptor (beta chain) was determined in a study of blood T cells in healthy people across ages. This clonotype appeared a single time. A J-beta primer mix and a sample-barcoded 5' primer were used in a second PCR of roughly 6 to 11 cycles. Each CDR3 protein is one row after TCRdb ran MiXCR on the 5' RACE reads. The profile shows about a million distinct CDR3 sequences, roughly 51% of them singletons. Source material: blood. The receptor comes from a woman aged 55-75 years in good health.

The chain's CDR3 is CASRNDRFQETQYF. The DNA for the CDR3 is TGTGCCAGCAGAAATGACAGATTCCAAGAGACCCAGTACTTC. V and J are TRBV2 and TRBJ2-5; perhaps TRBD1 as D (5 bases). This CDR3 is built from 14 residues. The V gene lost 6 bases and the J gene lost 1 base, with 12 bases spanning the gap. The germline CDR1 and CDR2 sequences are SNHLY and FYNNEI.